This T cell receptor (beta chain) was identified during a study of blood T cell repertoires in COVID-19. Study details: From T cells, B-cell-depleted T cells, or PBMCs came the material, which was cDNA or gDNA.

The data were produced by immunoSEQ multiplex PCR, yet TCRdb's version contains in-frame clones alone and is incomplete. The sample comprises about 40,000 clones, around nine tenths of which are singletons, and about 2.1% rests with the top ten. The V gene's germline CDR1 is MNHEY and CDR2 SVGAGI. The V segment lost 7 bases and the J segment 5 bases; nucleotides outside the gene matches: 6. This CDR3 has 14 amino acids. The TCR originated in a human donor in a cohort sampled during active COVID-19. Specimen: peripheral blood. J is TRBJ2-2 and V is TRBV6-5, with 8 nucleotides matching TRBD2. DNA of the CDR3: TGTGCCAGCACCGGGGGGGCCCATACCGGGGAGCTGTTTTTT. As protein: CASTGGAHTGELFF.